This is a list of T cell receptor beta chains from one sample in a study of OX40 agonist ivuxolimab in advanced cancers. Measured with immunoSEQ multiplex PCR; TCRdb has only the in-frame clones, and not every one. The repertoire holds approximately 73,000 clones, about nine tenths seen once, with about 2.7% in the top ten. This sample comprised CD4+ or CD8+ T cells sorted from blood, obtained in a trial of the OX40 agonist ivuxolimab. These receptors were obtained from an adult with an advanced solid tumor such as melanoma, head and neck, liver or kidney cancer. Both conserved end residues are trimmed from each CDR3.

TRBJ1-1 TRBV2 ASSGQGNTEAF
TRBJ1-2 TRBV7-3 ASSLRGTGGGYT
TRBJ2-7 TRBV5-4 ASSLDRAYEQY
TRBJ1-5 TRBV5-4 ASSMRGNQPQH
TRBJ2-6 TRBV7-2 ASSKTGPGANVLT
TRBJ2-3 TRBV9 ASSPRGLAGGDTQY
TRBJ1-2 TRBV28 ASSAGTGFYGYT
TRBJ2-4 TRBV6-5 ASKNEPVGGNIQY
TRBJ2-1 TRBV19 ASSISGTSGIDNEQF
TRBJ2-2 TRBV5-1 ASSPGTLNTGELF
TRBJ1-5 TRBV2 ASSESDQPQH
TRBJ1-4 TRBV11-2 ASSLDPQGKLF
TRBJ2-5 TRBV7-2 ASSLDGETQY
TRBJ1-3 TRBV6-6 ASSPGQIGNTIY
TRBJ1-1 TRBV5-1 ASSFGSGNTEAF
TRBJ2-7 TRBV5-1 ASSPGEGGNEQY
TRBJ1-3 TRBV18 ASSRERGTIY
TRBJ2-3 TRBV19 ASKRQGVDTDTQY
TRBJ2-2 TRBV7-9 ASSPDLSRELF
TRBJ2-1 TRBV15 ATSRDPQGANFEQF
TRBJ2-7 TRBV28 ASSLLGQIYEQY
TRBJ2-3 TRBV7-9 ASSPRWAGGTDTQY
TRBJ2-1 TRBV7-3 ASSLNGGSYNEQF
TRBJ1-1 TRBV7-3 ASSSGTGGTEAF
TRBJ1-2 TRBV29-1 SVYSYGYT
TRBJ1-6 TRBV2 ASSADRGSNSPLH
TRBJ1-2 TRBV4-3 ASSQNLWVNYGYT
TRBJ1-4 TRBV27 ASSFLPFPGQGDEKLF
TRBJ1-6 TRBV6-1 ASSPTGSANSPLH
TRBJ2-5 TRBV15 ATSRGTEETQY